What follows is one T cell receptor (beta chain) and its context. The CDR3 is made up of 15 amino acids. CDR1 and CDR2 (germline): MNHNS, SASEGT. V lost 1 base and J 0 bases, leaving 10 bases between the germline ends. In the authors' methods: By means of reference gene primer amplification, nucleated cell counts were estimated. Clones were read by immunoSEQ multiplex PCR, and TCRdb kept only the in-frame ones, dropping some. Clonal size and the V and J genes are those of that table, whereas D and trimming came from the DNA. The sample includes under 200,000 clones, 70% to 90% seen only once; the top ten take around 1%. This entry comes from a study of blood T cell repertoires in COVID-19. Study background: COVID-19 samples collected from the United States, Italy and Spain covered acute and convalescent phases. From T cells, B-cell-depleted T cells, or PBMCs came the material, which was cDNA or gDNA.

The sequence was collected from a man aged 35-49 years with acute or convalescent COVID-19. Sequenced: peripheral blood. V and J are TRBV6-1 and TRBJ2-7; D is uncertain. CDR3 sequence (DNA): TGTGCCAGCAGTGAAGTCCGCCCTAACTCCTACGAGCAGTACTTC. Translating it yields CASSEVRPNSYEQYF.